The source of this T cell receptor beta chain is a study of blood T cell repertoires in COVID-19. On the study more broadly: Samples taken during acute and convalescent COVID-19 were collected in the United States, Italy and Spain. The analysed material was cDNA or gDNA that came from T cells, B-cell-depleted T cells, or PBMCs.

Germline V lookup: CDR1 SGHVS, CDR2 FQNEAQ. Trimming took off 2 bases at V and 8 bases at J, with 18 bases between the two ends. This CDR3 is 16 amino acids long. This clone was picked up a small number of times. In the source study's methods: How many nucleated cells were present was estimated from reference gene primer amplification. The method was immunoSEQ multiplex PCR; TCRdb's version includes in-frame clones alone and lacks a portion of them. The V and J calls and clone size come from that table; D and trimming were worked out from the DNA. The table shows about 170,000 clones, with approximately 77% occurring only once.

This sequence was found in an elderly woman with active or convalescent COVID-19. The sequencing input was peripheral blood. The V and J genes are TRBV7-8 and TRBJ1-4; tentatively, D is TRBD1 (6 bases). In nucleotides, the CDR3 is TGTGCCAGCAGCTTAAGTCTCACAGGGATGTGGGAAAAACTGTTTTTT. It encodes CASSLSLTGMWEKLFF.